The 10 T cell receptor beta chains below all came from one sample that was sequenced in a study of cytotoxic CD8 clonotypes in ibrutinib-treated CLL. Produced via immunoSEQ multiplex PCR; TCRdb's table is partial and in-frame only. This sample yields about 300,000 clones, of which 67% are seen a single time; roughly 6.3% belongs to the top ten. The material was PBMCs, obtained after 36 months of ibrutinib treatment. The receptors derive from a human donor with chronic lymphocytic leukemia.

This clone came up a few times. The rearrangement joins TRBV19 to TRBJ1-2; 10 bases line up with TRBD1. The CDR3 length is 16 residues. Germline V gene lookup returns CDR1 LNHDA and CDR2 SQIVND (reference sequence). With 5 bases clipped from V and 1 base from J, the junction kept 7 bases outside the gene matches. CDR3 DNA sequence: TGTGCCAGTAGTCAGACAGGGGGCCCGGATAACTATGGCTACACCTTC. As protein: CASSQTGGPDNYGYTF.

This chain connects TRBV11-2 to TRBJ2-1, with a tentative D call TRBD2 (6 bases). This CDR3 region has 13 residues. V was trimmed by 5 bases and J by 7 bases, leaving 12 bases between them. The germline V gene has CDR1 SGHAT and CDR2 FQNNGV. CDR3 in DNA: TGTGCCAGCAGCCCCGCGGGGTGGAATGAGCAGTTCTTC. Amino acid sequence: CASSPAGWNEQFF.

This clone was observed a handful of times. The V and J genes are TRBV7-6 and TRBJ2-7, with D possibly being TRBD2 (5 bases). The CDR3 contains 12 residues. Looked up from germline, CDR1 is SGHVS and CDR2 is FNYEAQ. Trimming left V 2 bases short and J 4 bases short, with 6 bases between. The CDR3 loop reads CASSLRGYEQYF. In DNA, the CDR3 is TGTGCCAGCAGCTTACGAGGGTACGAGCAGTACTTC.

J is TRBJ2-7 and V is TRBV7-9; D may be TRBD2 (6 bases). The V and J ends lost 2 bases and 3 bases respectively, with 17 bases between them. This CDR3 comprises 16 residues. Looked up from germline, CDR1 is SEHNR and CDR2 is FQNEAQ (reference sequence). The CDR3 coding sequence is TGTGCCAGCAGCTTACCCACCGGGACTCAGGACTACGAGCAGTACTTC. The encoded protein is CASSLPTGTQDYEQYF.

The V gene is TRBV29-1, the J gene TRBJ1-5; 8 nucleotides agree with TRBD1. This CDR3 contains 14 residues. The junction had 4 bases not matched to a gene; V was cut back by 4 bases and J by 2 bases. Germline V gene sequence: CDR1 SQVTM, CDR2 ANQGSEA. The CDR3 DNA reads as TGCAGCGTTGCGACAGGGGATGGCAATCAGCCCCAGCATTTT. It specifies CSVATGDGNQPQHF.

In its sample, this clone was seen once. The V call is TRBV4-1, the J call TRBJ2-2; 12 bases fit TRBD2. CDR3 length: 17 amino acids. Per the germline V gene, CDR1 is MGHRA and CDR2 is YSYEKL. V dropped 1 base and J dropped 6; count of bases not matched to a gene: 6. CDR3 in amino acids: CASSQVRLAGAPGELFF. CDR3 sequence (DNA): TGCGCCAGCAGCCAAGTAAGACTAGCGGGGGCCCCCGGGGAGCTGTTTTTT.

The chain recombines TRBV6-5 with TRBJ2-3; D possibly corresponds to TRBD1 (5 bases). Germline-derived CDR1 and CDR2 are MNHEY and SVGAGI. V was cut by 8 bases and J by 5 bases, with 11 bases left in between. This CDR3 contains 12 residues. The CDR3 DNA reads TGTGCCAGCTTAGGGGCTGGAGATACGCAGTATTTT. It is translated as CASLGAGDTQYF.

V usage is TRBV21-1 and J usage is TRBJ2-3; the table's D call, TRBD2, has no DNA check behind it. TRBV21-1 is an annotated pseudogene. The CDR3 is made up of 16 amino acids. The CDR3 spells CASSKGTSVSTDTQYF. The CDR3 DNA reads as TGTGCCAGCAGCAAAGGGACTAGCGTTAGCACAGATACGCAGTATTTT.

The chain is built from TRBV11-3 and TRBJ2-2; 7 bases match TRBD1. Germline V gives CDR1 SGHNT, CDR2 YENEEA. Losses at the gene ends were 1 base for V and 1 base for J; bases not matched to a gene: 6. The CDR3 has 17 amino acids. For the CDR3, the DNA is TGTGCCAGCAGCTTAGGACACAGGGGAAAGAACACCGGGGAGCTGTTTTTT. Translating gives CASSLGHRGKNTGELFF.

The gene calls are TRBV9 and TRBJ2-5, with a possible D match to TRBD2 (5 bases). The V gene's germline CDR1 is SGDLS and CDR2 YYNGEE. There are 15 residues in the CDR3. Between the trimmed V and J ends, which lost 0 bases and 4 bases, there was a span of 13 bases. CDR3 residues: CASSVGLADRETQYF. The CDR3 DNA reads TGTGCCAGCAGCGTAGGGCTAGCAGACCGAGAGACCCAGTACTTC.